The clone carrying this T cell receptor beta chain was recorded a few times. The data were obtained in a study of cytomegalovirus exposure and HLA in healthy donors. Both 60 Vbeta primers and 13 Jbeta primers went into the PCR. Clones were sequenced by immunoSEQ multiplex PCR, and TCRdb holds only the in-frame ones, with some missing. The sample lists 92,000 or so clones, 65% occurring once. V lost 6 bases, J lost 4 bases, and 7 bases stayed unmatched. This CDR3 spans 14 amino acids. Germline CDR1 and CDR2: SQVTM and ANQGSEA. The sequenced sample was PBMCs. The chain uses TRBV29-1 and TRBJ2-1, with 9 bases fitting TRBD1. The receptor comes from a woman in her forties or fifties in good health and CMV-seropositive. CDR3 loop: CSVRRTGVYNEQFF. For the CDR3, the DNA is TGCAGCGTGCGAAGGACAGGGGTGTACAATGAGCAGTTCTTC.